One and the same sample provided the 2 T cell receptor beta chains below, sequenced in a study of long-term antiretroviral therapy in people with HIV. Researchers ran immunoSEQ v3.0 at survey level. Libraries were prepared by immunoSEQ multiplex PCR; TCRdb keeps only in-frame clonotypes and omits some of them. The sample contains 20,000 to 25,000 clones, 76% of which appear only once. The sequenced sample was unsorted PBMCs, obtained 0.5 years after starting antiretroviral therapy. These receptors were collected from a woman aged 35 to 49 with HIV.

Comments on this clone: At one boundary the junction diverges from the germline segment, which might be a read error. This chain uses TRBV5-4 with TRBJ2-7, with D perhaps matching TRBD1 (5 bases). The CDR3 loop spans 13 amino acids. Germline loops: CDR1 SGHNT, CDR2 YYREEE (reference sequence). CDR3 residues: CASSHGHPTWPIF. CDR3 nucleotide sequence: TGTGCCAGCAGCCACGGACATCCTACTTGGCCTATATTC.

This clone was picked up a small number of times. The J gene is TRBJ2-7, the V gene TRBV30; D may be TRBD2 (6 bases). The length of the CDR3 is 10 residues. Germline-derived CDR1 and CDR2 are GTSNPN and SVGIG (reference sequence). This CDR3 reads CGGGSYEQYF. The CDR3 DNA reads TGTGGTGGGGGGTCCTACGAGCAGTACTTC.